This entry lists 21 T cell receptor beta chains sequenced from one sample in a study of blood T cell repertoires in COVID-19. Assay: immunoSEQ multiplex PCR; the TCRdb copy retains only in-frame clones and omits some. The sample has hundreds of thousands of clones, approximately 91% seen once. Input material: peripheral blood. These receptors came from a woman between 65 and 79 years old with COVID-19, enrolled during active disease.

This chain connects TRBV4-1 to TRBJ2-3; D unresolved. Germline V gene lookup returns CDR1 MGHRA and CDR2 YSYEKL. Between the trimmed V and J ends, which lost 1 base and 1 base, there was a span of 9 bases. The CDR3 covers 15 residues. The CDR3 spells CASSQGLVGTDTQYF. The CDR3 DNA reads TGCGCCAGCAGCCAAGGGCTGGTGGGCACAGATACGCAGTATTTT.

The chain links TRBV21-1 to TRBJ1-4. TRBV21-1 is flagged as a pseudogene. The CDR3 loop spans 15 amino acids. The CDR3 spells CASSNPGGFDEKLFF. CDR3 bases: TGTGCCAGCAGCAATCCGGGAGGGTTCGATGAAAAACTGTTTTTT.

The rearrangement joins TRBV6-5 to TRBJ2-1, with TRBD2 identical over 11 bases. With V trimmed by 2 bases and J by 10 bases, 10 bases remained unmatched. The CDR3 runs 16 residues. The germline CDR1 and CDR2 sequences are MNHEY and SVGAGI. CDR3 loop: CASSYNPGLAEDEQFF. CDR3 in DNA: TGTGCCAGCAGTTACAACCCGGGACTAGCGGAGGACGAGCAGTTCTTC.

V gene TRBV24-1 combines with J gene TRBJ2-5, with D possibly being TRBD2 (6 bases). Trimming cost V 4 bases and J 4 bases, with 18 bases left between them. Germline lookup yields CDR1 KGHDR and CDR2 SFDVKD. CDR3 length: 16 residues. The CDR3 sequence is CATSEGRDLGPETQYF. The CDR3 DNA is TGTGCCACCAGTGAGGGCCGGGACTTAGGGCCAGAGACCCAGTACTTC.

The CDR3 DNA reads as TGTGCCAGCAGCCCGAGGACAGGGCCTAAGTACGAGCAGTACTTC. Amino acids: CASSPRTGPKYEQYF. J is TRBJ2-7 and V is TRBV13, with 8 bases lining up with TRBD1. J was trimmed by 4 bases and V by 5 bases; bases with no gene match: 10. The CDR3 covers 15 residues. Germline-derived CDR1 and CDR2 are PRHDT and FYEKMQ (reference sequence).

This clone has a handful of counts. The chain combines TRBV27 with TRBJ1-2; maybe TRBD1 (5 bases). The CDR3 runs 17 residues. Germline V gene sequence: CDR1 MNHEY, CDR2 SMNVEV (reference sequence). V gave up 2 bases and J gave up 5 bases, with 21 bases separating them. CDR3 DNA: TGTGCCAGCAGTTTACGTCCCCCCGGGGGGGGGAGTTATGGCTACACCTTC. As protein: CASSLRPPGGGSYGYTF.

The V call is TRBV7-9, the J call TRBJ1-3, with 8 bases matching TRBD1. Looked up from germline, CDR1 is SEHNR and CDR2 is FQNEAQ (reference sequence). The CDR3 sequence is 16 residues long. With V trimmed by 5 bases and J by 2 bases, 8 bases remained unmatched. CDR3 sequence reads: CASSTQGARTGNTIYF. As DNA, the CDR3 is TGTGCCAGCAGCACCCAGGGGGCAAGGACTGGAAACACCATATATTTT.

This clone was observed a few times. This chain joins TRBV12-3 or TRBV12-4 and TRBJ1-1; D is unclear. Trimming removed 5 bases from V and 8 bases from J, with 15 bases in between. The CDR3 has 13 residues. CDR3 amino acids: CASSPRPEYEAFF. In DNA, the CDR3 is TGTGCCAGCAGTCCCCGTCCTGAGTACGAAGCTTTCTTT.

The chain couples TRBV5-4 to TRBJ1-4; D might be TRBD1 (5 bases). Between the trimmed V and J ends, which lost 4 bases and 8 bases, there was a span of 18 bases. Germline CDR1 and CDR2: SGHNT and YYREEE (reference sequence). The CDR3 length is 15 residues. CDR3 sequence: CASSLTGGGVEKLFF. The DNA of the CDR3 is TGTGCCAGCAGCCTAACCGGGGGGGGAGTGGAAAAACTGTTTTTT.

The chain is built from TRBV12-3 or TRBV12-4 and TRBJ2-5, with D perhaps TRBD2 (5 bases). V was pared by 3 bases and J by 4 bases, with 6 bases between. The CDR3 is 12 amino acids. The CDR3 protein is CASSFRGETQYF. Written as DNA, the CDR3 is TGTGCCAGCAGTTTCCGGGGAGAGACCCAGTACTTC.

In DNA, the CDR3 is TGTGCCAGCAGTGAAGATATTCAGGACTATGGCTACACCTTC. It encodes CASSEDIQDYGYTF. This chain joins TRBV2 and TRBJ1-2; unclear D gene. This CDR3 has 14 amino acids. Between the trimmed V and J ends, which lost 1 base and 3 bases, there was a span of 9 bases. CDR1 is SNHLY, CDR2 FYNNEI, per germline.

This chain links TRBV4-2 with TRBJ2-7, with 15 nucleotides matching TRBD2. The CDR3 runs 17 residues. Germline trimming cut 6 bases from V and 3 bases from J; bases unmatched to any gene: 9. From germline, CDR1 is LGHNA and CDR2 YNFKEQ. DNA for the CDR3: TGTGCCAGCAGAAGGACTAGCGGGGGGGCTGAGCTCTACGAGCAGTACTTC. Translation: CASRRTSGGAELYEQYF.

V gene TRBV5-8 combines with J gene TRBJ2-7; 8 positions agree with TRBD1. CDR1 is SGHTS, CDR2 YDEGEE, per germline. J gave up 2 bases and V 4 bases, and 8 bases lay outside the gene matches. The CDR3 spans 15 residues. CDR3 DNA: TGTGCCAGCAGCACGACCGGACAGGGTCCCTACGAGCAGTACTTC. Translating it yields CASSTTGQGPYEQYF.

The chain is built from TRBV4-1 and TRBJ1-3; 7 bases agree with TRBD1. There are 15 residues in the CDR3. Germline-derived CDR1 and CDR2 are MGHRA and YSYEKL. V dropped 2 bases and J dropped 10; count of bases not matched to a gene: 11. The CDR3 DNA is TGCGCCAGCAGCCAACCCGGGACAGCGGAAAAGACCATATATTTT. Translated: CASSQPGTAEKTIYF.

The chain recombines TRBV7-2 with TRBJ2-2, with a possible D match to TRBD1 (5 bases). The germline gives CDR1 SGHTA, CDR2 FQGNSA. CDR3 length equals 16 residues. Trimming shortened V by 2 bases and J by 0 bases, and 10 bases separated the two germline ends. Here the CDR3 reads CASSLRQFANTGELFF. CDR3 coding DNA: TGTGCCAGCAGCTTAAGACAGTTCGCGAACACCGGGGAGCTGTTTTTT.

The V call is TRBV20-1, the J call TRBJ2-2, with unresolved D. V gave up 5 bases and J gave up 7 bases, with 5 bases separating them. This CDR3 has 10 amino acids. From germline, CDR1 is DFQATT and CDR2 SNEGSKA (reference sequence). CDR3 in DNA: TGCAGTGCTTATAACGGGGAGCTGTTTTTT. Amino acid sequence: CSAYNGELFF.

V usage is TRBV6-5 and J usage is TRBJ1-1, with 7 bases lining up with TRBD1. CDR3 length equals 14 residues. Germline CDR1 is MNHEY and CDR2 is SVGAGI. V was clipped by 4 bases and J by 6 bases; unmatched bases: 8. The CDR3 nucleotides are TGTGCCAGCAGTTCTACACAGGGGAGCCCTGAAGCTTTCTTT. Encoded protein: CASSSTQGSPEAFF.

On this clone itself: Different DNA sequences within this sample yield the same CDR3. The chain recombines TRBV7-2 with TRBJ1-1; D unclear. Germline V gene data show CDR1 as SGHTA and CDR2 as FQGNSA. The CDR3 loop spans 11 amino acids. V was shortened by 5 bases and J by 3 bases, with 4 bases between the two germline ends. CDR3 coding DNA: TGTGCCAGCAGCCCTTACACTGAAGCTTTCTTT. Amino acid sequence: CASSPYTEAFF.

This chain connects TRBV10-3 to TRBJ1-3; D unclear. Germline CDR1 reads ENHRY; CDR2 reads SYGVKD. Trimming left V 6 bases short and J 0 bases short, with 12 bases between. The CDR3 contains 15 residues. CDR3 loop: CAISSDTSSGNTIYF. The CDR3 region has the DNA TGTGCCATCAGCTCAGACACGAGCTCTGGAAACACCATATATTTT.

J is TRBJ2-7 and V is TRBV5-1; weak D call: TRBD2 (7 bases). Germline V gives CDR1 SGHRS, CDR2 YFSETQ. The ends were cut back, 0 bases at V and 6 bases at J, with 16 bases in the middle. This CDR3 comprises 15 residues. CDR3 in amino acids: CASSLEERGAGEQYF. The CDR3 region has the DNA TGCGCCAGCAGCTTGGAGGAACGGGGGGCGGGCGAGCAGTACTTC.

This clone was counted once. V gene TRBV2 combines with J gene TRBJ1-1; 7 bases agree with TRBD1. From germline, CDR1 is SNHLY and CDR2 FYNNEI. The CDR3 covers 14 residues. Germline trimming cut 3 bases from V and 7 bases from J; bases unmatched to any gene: 8. CDR3 DNA sequence: TGTGCCAGCAGTGACAGACAGGGCGGTAATGAAGCTTTCTTT. This gives the protein CASSDRQGGNEAFF.